This entry concerns a single TCR beta chain. Antigen specificity is unknown. The sample comes from a study of CD8 T cell repertoires and HIV-1 epitope variants. Study-level information: T cells were stimulated with Twenty-five Gag and Nef peptides separately. Separate from the cultures, 1M uncultured T cells served as baseline. Findings and caveats of the study: Only beta chains were identified, marking proliferation to antigen, not function.

This CDR3 is 15 amino acids long. In germline, CDR1 is MDHEN, CDR2 SYDVKM. V dropped 7 bases and J dropped 0 bases, with 14 bases sitting between them. Measured with immunoSEQ multiplex PCR; TCRdb has only the in-frame clones, and not every one. The table includes more than 6,500 clones, 65% detected once. The chain has TRBV28 and TRBJ2-3; D gene ambiguous. This sequence was found in a male donor with HIV. Sequencing input: cultured CD8+ T cells derived from PBMCs. CDR3 in amino acids: CASINEVPSTDTQYF. The CDR3, as DNA: TGTGCCAGCATTAACGAGGTCCCAAGCACAGATACGCAGTATTTT.